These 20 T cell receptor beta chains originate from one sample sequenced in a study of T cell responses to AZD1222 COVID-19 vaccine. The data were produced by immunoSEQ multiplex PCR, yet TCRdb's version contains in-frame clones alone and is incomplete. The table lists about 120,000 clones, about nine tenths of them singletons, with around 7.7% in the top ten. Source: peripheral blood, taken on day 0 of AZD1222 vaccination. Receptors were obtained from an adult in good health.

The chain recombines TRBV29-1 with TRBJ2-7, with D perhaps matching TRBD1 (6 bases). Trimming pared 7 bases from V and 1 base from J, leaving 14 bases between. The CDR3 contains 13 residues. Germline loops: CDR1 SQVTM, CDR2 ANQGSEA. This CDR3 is CSAQGWGSYEQYF. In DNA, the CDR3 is TGCAGCGCACAGGGTTGGGGATCCTACGAGCAGTACTTC.

Here the CDR3 DNA reads TGTGCCAGCAGTTTATGGGCGGGGCCCAGGACTGAAGCTTTCTTT. Encoded protein: CASSLWAGPRTEAFF. This sequence joins TRBV28 and TRBJ1-1; tentative D call: TRBD1 (5 bases). Germline loops: CDR1 MDHEN, CDR2 SYDVKM. V shed 0 bases and J shed 5 bases, with 13 bases lying between them. The CDR3 is made up of 15 amino acids. The whole variable domain, filled in from reference TRBV28 and TRBJ1-1, reads DVKVTQSSRYLVKRTGEKVFLECVQDMDHENMFWYRQDPGLGLRLIYFSYDVKMKEKGDIPEGYSVSREKKERFSLILESASTNQTSMYLCASSLWAGPRTEAFFGQGTRLTVV.

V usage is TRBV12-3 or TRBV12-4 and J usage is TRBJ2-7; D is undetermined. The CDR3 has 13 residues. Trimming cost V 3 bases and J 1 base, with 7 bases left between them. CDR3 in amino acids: CASSFGRSYEQYF. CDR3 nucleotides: TGTGCCAGCAGTTTTGGCAGATCCTACGAGCAGTACTTC.

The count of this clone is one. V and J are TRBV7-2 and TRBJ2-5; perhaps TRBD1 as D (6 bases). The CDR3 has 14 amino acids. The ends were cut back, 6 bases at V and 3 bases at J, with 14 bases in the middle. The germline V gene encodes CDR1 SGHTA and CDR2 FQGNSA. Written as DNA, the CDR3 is TGTGCCAGCAGACCCGGTGGGGGCGAAGAGACCCAGTACTTC. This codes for CASRPGGGEETQYF.

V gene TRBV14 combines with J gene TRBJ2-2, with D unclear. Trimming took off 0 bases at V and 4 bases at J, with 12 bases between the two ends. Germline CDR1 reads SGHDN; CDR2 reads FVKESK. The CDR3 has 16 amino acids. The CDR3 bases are TGTGCCAGCAGCCAAGATTTAGGGTTTTTCACCGGGGAGCTGTTTTTT. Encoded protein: CASSQDLGFFTGELFF.

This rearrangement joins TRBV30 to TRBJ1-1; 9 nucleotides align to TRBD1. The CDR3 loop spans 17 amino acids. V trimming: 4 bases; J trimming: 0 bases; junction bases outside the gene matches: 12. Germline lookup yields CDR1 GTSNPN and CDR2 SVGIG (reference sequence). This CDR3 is CAWTRRDRGRMNTEAFF. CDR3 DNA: TGTGCCTGGACCAGAAGAGACAGGGGGAGAATGAACACTGAAGCTTTCTTT.

CDR3 residues: CASSRGTVGNTIYF. CDR3 bases: TGTGCCAGTAGCCGAGGGACGGTTGGAAACACCATATATTTT. The V and J genes are TRBV19 and TRBJ1-3; D is perhaps TRBD1 (5 bases). The germline CDR1 and CDR2 sequences are LNHDA and SQIVND (reference sequence). This CDR3 has 14 amino acids. Trimming removed 6 bases from V and 3 bases from J, with 12 bases in between.

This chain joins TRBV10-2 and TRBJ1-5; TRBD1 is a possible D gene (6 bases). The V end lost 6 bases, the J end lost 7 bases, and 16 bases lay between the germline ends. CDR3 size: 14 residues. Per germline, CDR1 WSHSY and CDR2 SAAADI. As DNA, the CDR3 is TGCGCCAGCAGCTTCGACAGGACCCCACAGCCCCAGCATTTT. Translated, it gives CASSFDRTPQPQHF.

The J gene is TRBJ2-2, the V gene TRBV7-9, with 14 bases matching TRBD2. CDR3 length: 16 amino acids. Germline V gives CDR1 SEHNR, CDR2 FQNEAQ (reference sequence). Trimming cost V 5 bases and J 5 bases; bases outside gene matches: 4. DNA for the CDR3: TGTGCCAGCAGCCGTGGACTAGCGGGAGGAACCGGGGAGCTGTTTTTT. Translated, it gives CASSRGLAGGTGELFF.

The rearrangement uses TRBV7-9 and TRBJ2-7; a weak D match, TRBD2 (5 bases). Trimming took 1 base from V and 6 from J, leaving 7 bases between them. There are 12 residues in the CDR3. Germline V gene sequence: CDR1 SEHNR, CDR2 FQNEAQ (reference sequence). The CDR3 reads CASSLVEVEQYF. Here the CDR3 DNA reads TGTGCCAGCAGCTTAGTGGAGGTCGAGCAGTACTTC.

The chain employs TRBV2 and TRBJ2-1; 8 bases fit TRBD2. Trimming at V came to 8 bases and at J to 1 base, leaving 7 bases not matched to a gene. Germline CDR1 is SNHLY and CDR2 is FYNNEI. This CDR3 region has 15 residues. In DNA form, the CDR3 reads TGTGCCAGCGGGTCGCTAGCGGGTTCCTACAATGAGCAGTTCTTC. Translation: CASGSLAGSYNEQFF.

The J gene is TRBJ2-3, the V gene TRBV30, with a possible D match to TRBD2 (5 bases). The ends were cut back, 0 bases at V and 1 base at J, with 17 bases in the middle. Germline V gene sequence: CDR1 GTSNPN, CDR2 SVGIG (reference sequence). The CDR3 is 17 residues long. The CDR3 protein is CAWSVEDAGPRTDTQYF. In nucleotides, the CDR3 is TGTGCCTGGAGTGTAGAAGACGCGGGCCCTCGCACAGATACGCAGTATTTT.

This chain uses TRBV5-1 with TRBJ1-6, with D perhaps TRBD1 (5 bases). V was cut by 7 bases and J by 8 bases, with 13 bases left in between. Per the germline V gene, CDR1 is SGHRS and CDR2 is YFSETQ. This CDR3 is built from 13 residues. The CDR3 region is CASHPGLDSPLHF. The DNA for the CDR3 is TGCGCCAGCCACCCGGGGCTGGATTCACCCCTCCACTTT.

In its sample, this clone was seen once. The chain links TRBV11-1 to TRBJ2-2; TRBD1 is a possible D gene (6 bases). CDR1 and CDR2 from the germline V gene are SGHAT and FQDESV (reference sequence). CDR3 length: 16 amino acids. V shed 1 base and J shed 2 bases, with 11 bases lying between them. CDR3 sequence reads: CASSLGQGFNTGELFF. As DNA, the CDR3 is TGTGCCAGCAGCTTAGGGCAGGGGTTCAACACCGGGGAGCTGTTTTTT.

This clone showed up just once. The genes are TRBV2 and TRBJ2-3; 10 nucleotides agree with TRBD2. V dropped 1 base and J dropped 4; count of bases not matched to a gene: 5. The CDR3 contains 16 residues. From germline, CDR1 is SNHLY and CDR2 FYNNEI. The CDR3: CASSEGLAGGSDTQYF. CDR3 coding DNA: TGTGCCAGCAGTGAAGGGTTAGCGGGAGGATCAGATACGCAGTATTTT.

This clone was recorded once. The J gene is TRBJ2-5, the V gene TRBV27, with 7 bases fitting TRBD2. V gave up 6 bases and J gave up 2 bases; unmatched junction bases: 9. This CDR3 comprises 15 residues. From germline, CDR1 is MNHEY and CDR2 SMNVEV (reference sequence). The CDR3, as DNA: TGTGCCAGCAGGGAGGGAGGGAGACCTCAAGAGACCCAGTACTTC. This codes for CASREGGRPQETQYF.

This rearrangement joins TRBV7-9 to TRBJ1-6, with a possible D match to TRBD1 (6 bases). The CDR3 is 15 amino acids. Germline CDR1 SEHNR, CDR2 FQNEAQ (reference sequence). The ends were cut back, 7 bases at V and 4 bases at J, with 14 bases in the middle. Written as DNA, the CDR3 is TGTGCCAGCAACGTCCAGGGGTATTATAATTCACCCCTCCACTTT. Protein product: CASNVQGYYNSPLHF. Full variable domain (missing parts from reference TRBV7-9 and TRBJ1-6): DTGVSQNPRHKITKRGQNVTFRCDPISEHNRLYWYRQTLGQGPEFLTYFQNEAQLEKSRLLSDRFSAERPKGSFSTLEIQRTEQGDSAMYLCASNVQGYYNSPLHFGNGTRLTVT.

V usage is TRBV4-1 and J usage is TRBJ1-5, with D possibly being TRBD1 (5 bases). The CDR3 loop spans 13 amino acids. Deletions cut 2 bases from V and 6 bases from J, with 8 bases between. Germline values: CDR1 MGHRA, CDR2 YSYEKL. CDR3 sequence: CASSQPGGQPQHF. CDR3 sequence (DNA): TGCGCCAGCAGCCAACCGGGGGGTCAGCCCCAGCATTTT.

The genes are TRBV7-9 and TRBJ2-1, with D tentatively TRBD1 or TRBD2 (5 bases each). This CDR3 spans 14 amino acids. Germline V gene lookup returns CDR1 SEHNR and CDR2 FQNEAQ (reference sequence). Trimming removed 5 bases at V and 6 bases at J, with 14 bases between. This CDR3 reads CASSPRDLPNEQFF. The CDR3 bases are TGTGCCAGCAGCCCCCGGGACCTTCCCAATGAGCAGTTCTTC.

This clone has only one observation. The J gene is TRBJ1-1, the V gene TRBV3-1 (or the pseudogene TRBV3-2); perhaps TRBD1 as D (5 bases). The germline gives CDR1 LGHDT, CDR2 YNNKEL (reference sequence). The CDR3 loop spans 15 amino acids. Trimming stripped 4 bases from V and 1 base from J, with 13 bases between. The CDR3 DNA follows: TGTGCCAGCAGCCGTGGAGGGGTCCCGAACACTGAAGCTTTCTTT. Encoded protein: CASSRGGVPNTEAFF.